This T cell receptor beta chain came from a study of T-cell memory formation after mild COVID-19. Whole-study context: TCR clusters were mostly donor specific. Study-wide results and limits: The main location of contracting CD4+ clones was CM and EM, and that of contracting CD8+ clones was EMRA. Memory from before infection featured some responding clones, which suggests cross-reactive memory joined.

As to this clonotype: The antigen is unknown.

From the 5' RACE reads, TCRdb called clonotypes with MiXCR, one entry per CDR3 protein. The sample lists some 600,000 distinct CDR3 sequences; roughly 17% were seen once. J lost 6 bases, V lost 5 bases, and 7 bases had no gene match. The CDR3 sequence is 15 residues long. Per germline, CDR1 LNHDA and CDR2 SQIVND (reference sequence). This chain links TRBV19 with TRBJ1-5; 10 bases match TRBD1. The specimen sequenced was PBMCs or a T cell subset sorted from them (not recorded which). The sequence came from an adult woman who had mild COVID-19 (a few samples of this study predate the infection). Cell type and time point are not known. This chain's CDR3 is CASSFQTGGGQPQHF. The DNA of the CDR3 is TGTGCCAGTAGTTTCCAGACAGGGGGCGGTCAGCCCCAGCATTTT. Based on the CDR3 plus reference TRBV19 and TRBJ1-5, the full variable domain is DGGITQSPKYLFRKEGQNVTLSCEQNLNHDAMYWYRQDPGQGLRLIYYSQIVNDFQKGDIAEGYSVSREKKESFPLTVTSAQKNPTAFYLCASSFQTGGGQPQHFGDGTRLSIL.